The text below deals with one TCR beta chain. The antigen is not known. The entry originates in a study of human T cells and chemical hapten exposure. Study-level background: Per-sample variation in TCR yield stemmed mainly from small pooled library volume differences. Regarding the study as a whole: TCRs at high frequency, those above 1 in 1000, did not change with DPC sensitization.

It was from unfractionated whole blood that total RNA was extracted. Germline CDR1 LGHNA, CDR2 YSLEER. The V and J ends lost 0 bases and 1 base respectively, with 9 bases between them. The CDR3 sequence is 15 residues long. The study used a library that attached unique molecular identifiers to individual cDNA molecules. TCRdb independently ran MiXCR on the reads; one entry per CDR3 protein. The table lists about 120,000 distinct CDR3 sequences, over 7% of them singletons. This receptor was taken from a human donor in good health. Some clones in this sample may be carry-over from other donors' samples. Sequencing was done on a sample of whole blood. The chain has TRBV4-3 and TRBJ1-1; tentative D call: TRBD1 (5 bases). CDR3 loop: CASSQDDSENTEAFF. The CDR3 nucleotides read TGCGCCAGCAGCCAAGATGACAGTGAGAACACTGAAGCTTTCTTT.